This T cell receptor beta chain emerged from a study of OX40 agonist ivuxolimab in advanced cancers. About the research overall: Patients received intravenous ivuxolimab every 2 weeks at 0.01 to 10 mg/kg.

This clone came up a few times. Sequencing was performed with immunoSEQ multiplex PCR; in TCRdb, only in-frame clones are kept and a portion is missing. Of 50,000 to 60,000 clones in the sample, about nine tenths were seen once. V lost 5 bases and J lost 8, with 9 bases in between. In germline, CDR1 is SGHAT, CDR2 FQNNGV. The CDR3 runs to 11 residues. The chain combines TRBV11-2 with TRBJ1-2; D is ambiguous. This receptor was taken from an adult with an advanced solid tumor such as melanoma, head and neck, liver or kidney cancer. Sequenced material: CD4+ or CD8+ T cells sorted from blood, taken in a trial of the OX40 agonist ivuxolimab. For the CDR3, the DNA is TGTGCCAGCAGCCCCTATAGGGGCTACACCTTC. Translating it yields CASSPYRGYTF.